These 4 T cell receptor beta chains originate from one sample sequenced in a study of immune heterogeneity within non-small cell lung tumors. The template for each sample was 550 to 700 ng of genomic DNA, which had been extracted from bulk tumor tissue. In surgery, several biopsies were collected from each primary tumor at widely spaced sites. Patients underwent curative surgery for untreated, newly diagnosed non-small cell lung cancer. Multiplex PCR was performed with 32 V and 13 J primers, and it amplified TCR beta CDR3. One entry per CDR3 protein results from TCRdb running MiXCR on the multiplex PCR reads. The profile shows 14,000 to 15,000 distinct CDR3 sequences, around 28% of them singletons. The sequencing input was lung tumor tissue. These receptors originate from a man in his forties with non-small cell lung cancer.

A remark on this clonotype: Being one base from a much bigger clone, this may be a read error. J is TRBJ2-3 and V is TRBV5-1; TRBD2 matches at 15 bases. Germline loops: CDR1 SGHRS, CDR2 YFSETQ. This CDR3 region has 18 residues. The DNA for the CDR3 is TGCGTCAGCAGCCCCGGGACTAGCGGGAGGTGGGGCACAGATACGCAGTATTTT. It specifies CVSSPGTSGRWGTDTQYF.

This clonotype is termed medium-sized. The CDR3 DNA sequence: TGTGCCAGCAGTTTATCCGCAGATACGCAGTATTTT. Residues: CASSLSADTQYF. The genes are TRBV12-3 or TRBV12-4 and TRBJ2-3; D ambiguous. The V end was cut by 2 bases, the J end by 4 bases, with 4 bases between. This CDR3 is 12 amino acids long.

This clonotype was counted many times. CDR3 DNA: TGTGCCAGCAGTCCTCGGACAGGGGGCGCCCACATCTATGGCTACACCTTC. This translates into CASSPRTGGAHIYGYTF. The V call is TRBV6-1, the J call TRBJ1-2; 11 nucleotides align to TRBD1. This CDR3 is 17 amino acids long. Unmatched junction bases numbered 12, after V lost 5 bases and J lost 4 bases. Germline V gene sequence: CDR1 MNHNS, CDR2 SASEGT.

As concerns this clonotype: The CDR3 does not close with the conserved phenylalanine or tryptophan, likely indicating a read error. The J gene is TRBJ1-6, the V gene TRBV5-6, with D hard to call. The CDR3 spans 17 residues. CDR1 SGHDT and CDR2 YYEEEE come from the germline V gene. Trimming left V 0 bases short and J 3 bases short, with 13 bases between. DNA of the CDR3: TGTGCCAGCAGCTTGGGTCGGGGTTCCCACTATAATTCACCCCTCCACTCT. As protein: CASSLGRGSHYNSPLHS.